This T cell receptor (beta chain) was sequenced in a study of regulatory T cells in long-lasting Graves disease. Findings and caveats of the study: Accuracy may have been reduced by the small sample size. Public clonotype sharing was higher in persistent than newly diagnosed patients.

In its sample, this clonotype was seen a few times. Antigen unknown. The CDR3 extends over 14 amino acids. V lost 3 bases to trimming and J lost 6 bases; unmatched junction nucleotides: 7. Looked up from germline, CDR1 is DFQATT and CDR2 is SNEGSKA (reference sequence). Time point denoted: newly diagnosed GD, antithyroid drugs for less than 3 months. The TCR library was made from RNA that had been extracted from PBMCs in TRIzol. Building the TCR beta libraries relied on iRepertoire HTBI primers, and CDR3 regions underwent Arm-PCR. One entry per CDR3 protein, called by TCRdb with MiXCR from the multiplex PCR reads. The sample lists a few hundred thousand distinct CDR3 sequences, about a sixth occurring once. These data were likewise used in another study, on T cells in Graves' hyperthyroidism and ophthalmopathy. That work states: TCR CDR3 regions were first amplified by RT-PCR with HTBI primers.

Sequenced here: peripheral blood mononuclear cells (PBMCs), sampled at new diagnosis, from a patient treated with antithyroid drugs. This clonotype was sampled from a middle-aged man with Graves disease. V gene TRBV20-1 combines with J gene TRBJ1-4, with 7 bases fitting TRBD1. The CDR3 protein is CSASASGGDEKLFF. CDR3 coding DNA: TGCAGTGCTAGTGCCTCAGGGGGTGATGAAAAACTGTTTTTT.